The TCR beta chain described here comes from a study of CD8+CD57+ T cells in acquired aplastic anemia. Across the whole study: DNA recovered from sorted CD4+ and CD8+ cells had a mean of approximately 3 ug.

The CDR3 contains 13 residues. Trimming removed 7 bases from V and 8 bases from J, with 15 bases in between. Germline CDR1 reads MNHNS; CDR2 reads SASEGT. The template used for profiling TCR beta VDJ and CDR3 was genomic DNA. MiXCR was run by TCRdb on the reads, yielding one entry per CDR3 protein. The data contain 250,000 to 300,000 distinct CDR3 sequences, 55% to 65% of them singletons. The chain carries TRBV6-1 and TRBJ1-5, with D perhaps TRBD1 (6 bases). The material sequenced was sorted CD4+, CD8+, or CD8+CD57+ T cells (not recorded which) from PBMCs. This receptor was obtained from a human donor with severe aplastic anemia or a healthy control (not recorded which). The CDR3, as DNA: TGTGCCAGCATCCTCAGGGGACTCGAGCCCCAGCATTTT. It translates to CASILRGLEPQHF.